This T cell receptor beta chain was sequenced for a study of blood T cell repertoires in COVID-19. How the authors handled the data: Counts of nucleated cells, estimated from reference gene primer amplification, were obtained. Clones were sequenced by immunoSEQ multiplex PCR, and TCRdb holds only the in-frame ones, with some missing. V and J calls plus clone size are reproduced from that table; the DNA served to infer D and trimming. The table shows 150,000 or so clones, with around 79% occurring only once. The TCR comes from a man aged 50-59 years who had recovered from COVID-19. Sequenced material: PBMCs or T cells enriched from blood (not recorded which).

Here the CDR3 reads CASSQTGSSYNEQFF. The CDR3 bases are TGCGCCAGCAGCCAGACAGGGAGCTCCTACAATGAGCAGTTCTTC. This chain connects TRBV4-1 to TRBJ2-1, with 7 nucleotides matching TRBD1. CDR1 and CDR2 (germline): MGHRA, YSYEKL. The CDR3 is made up of 15 amino acids. The junction had 2 bases not matched to a gene; V was cut back by 3 bases and J by 0 bases.